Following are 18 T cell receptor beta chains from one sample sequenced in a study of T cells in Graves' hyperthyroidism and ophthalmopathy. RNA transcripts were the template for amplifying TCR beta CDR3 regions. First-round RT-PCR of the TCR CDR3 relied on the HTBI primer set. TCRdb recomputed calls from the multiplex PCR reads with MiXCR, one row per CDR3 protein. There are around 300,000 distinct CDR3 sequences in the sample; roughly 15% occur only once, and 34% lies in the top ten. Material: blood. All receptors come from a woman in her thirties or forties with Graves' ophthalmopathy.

This chain's CDR3 is CASSIRGAAKGEQFF. Written as DNA, the CDR3 is TGTGCCAGTAGTATCCGCGGGGCGGCTAAGGGTGAGCAGTTCTTC. The chain links TRBV19 to TRBJ2-1; D is perhaps TRBD2 (6 bases). V lost 3 bases, J lost 9 bases, and 18 bases lay in between. Germline V lookup: CDR1 LNHDA, CDR2 SQIVND (reference sequence). The CDR3 is 15 amino acids.

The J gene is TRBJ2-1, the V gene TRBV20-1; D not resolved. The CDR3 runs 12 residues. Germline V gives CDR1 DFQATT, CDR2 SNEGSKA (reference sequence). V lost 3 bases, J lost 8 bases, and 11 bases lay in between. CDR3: CSASDEVDEQFF. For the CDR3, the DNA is TGCAGTGCTAGTGATGAGGTTGATGAGCAGTTCTTC.

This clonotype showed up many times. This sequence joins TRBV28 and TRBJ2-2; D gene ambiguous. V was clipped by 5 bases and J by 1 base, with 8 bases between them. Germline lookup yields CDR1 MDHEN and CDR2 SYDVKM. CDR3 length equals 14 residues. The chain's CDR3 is CASSRRMNTGELFF. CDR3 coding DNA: TGTGCCAGCAGTAGACGGATGAACACCGGGGAGCTGTTTTTT. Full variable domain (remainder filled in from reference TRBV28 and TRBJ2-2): DVKVTQSSRYLVKRTGEKVFLECVQDMDHENMFWYRQDPGLGLRLIYFSYDVKMKEKGDIPEGYSVSREKKERFSLILESASTNQTSMYLCASSRRMNTGELFFGEGSRLTVL.

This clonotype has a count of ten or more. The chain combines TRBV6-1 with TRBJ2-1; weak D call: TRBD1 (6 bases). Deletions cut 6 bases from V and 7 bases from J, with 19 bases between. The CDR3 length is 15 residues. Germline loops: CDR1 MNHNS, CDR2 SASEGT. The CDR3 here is CASSDNPGQPNEQFF. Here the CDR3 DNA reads TGTGCCAGCAGCGACAACCCGGGACAACCGAATGAGCAGTTCTTC.

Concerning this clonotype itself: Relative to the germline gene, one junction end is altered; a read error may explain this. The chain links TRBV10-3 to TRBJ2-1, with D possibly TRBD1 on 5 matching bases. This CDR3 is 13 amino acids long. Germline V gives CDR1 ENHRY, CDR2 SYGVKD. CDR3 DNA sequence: TGTGCCATTCTCGACAGCTCCTTCAATGGGCAGTTCTTC. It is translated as CAILDSSFNGQFF.

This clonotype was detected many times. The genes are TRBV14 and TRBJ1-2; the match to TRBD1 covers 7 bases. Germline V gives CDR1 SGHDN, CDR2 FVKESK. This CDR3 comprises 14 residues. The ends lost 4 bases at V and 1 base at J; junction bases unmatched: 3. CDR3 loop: CASSRDSSNYGYTF. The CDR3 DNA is TGTGCCAGCAGCCGGGACAGCAGTAACTATGGCTACACCTTC.

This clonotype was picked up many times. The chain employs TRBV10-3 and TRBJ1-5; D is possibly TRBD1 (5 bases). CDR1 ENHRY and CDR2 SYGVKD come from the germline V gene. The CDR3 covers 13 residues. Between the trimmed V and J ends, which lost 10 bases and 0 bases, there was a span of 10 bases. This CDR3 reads CATTDSSNQPQHF. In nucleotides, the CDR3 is TGTGCCACTACCGACAGTAGCAATCAGCCCCAGCATTTT.

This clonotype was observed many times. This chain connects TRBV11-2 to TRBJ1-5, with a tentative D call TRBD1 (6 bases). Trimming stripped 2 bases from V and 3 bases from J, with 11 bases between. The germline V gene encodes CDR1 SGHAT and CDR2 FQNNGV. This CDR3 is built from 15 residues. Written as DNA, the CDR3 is TGTGCCAGCAGCTTATCGGGGGCAAACAATCAGCCCCAGCATTTT. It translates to CASSLSGANNQPQHF.

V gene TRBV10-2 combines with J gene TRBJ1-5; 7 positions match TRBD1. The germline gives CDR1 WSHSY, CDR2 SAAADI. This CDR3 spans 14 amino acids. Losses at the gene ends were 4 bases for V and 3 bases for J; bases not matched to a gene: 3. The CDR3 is CASSATGTNQPQHF. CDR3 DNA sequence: TGCGCCAGCAGTGCGACAGGGACCAATCAGCCCCAGCATTTT.

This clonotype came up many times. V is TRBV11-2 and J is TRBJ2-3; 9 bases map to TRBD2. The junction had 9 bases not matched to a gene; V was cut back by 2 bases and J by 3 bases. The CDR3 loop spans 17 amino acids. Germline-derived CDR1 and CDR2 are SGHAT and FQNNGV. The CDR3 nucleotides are TGTGCCAGCAGCTTACCATCCTTAGCGGGAGATACAGATACGCAGTATTTT. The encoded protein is CASSLPSLAGDTDTQYF.

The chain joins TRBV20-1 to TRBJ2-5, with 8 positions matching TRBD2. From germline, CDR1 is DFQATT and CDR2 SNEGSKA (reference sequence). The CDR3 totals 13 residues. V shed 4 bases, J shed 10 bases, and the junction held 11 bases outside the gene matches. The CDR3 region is CSATPDGGAVQYF. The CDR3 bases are TGCAGTGCTACACCTGACGGGGGGGCCGTCCAGTACTTC.

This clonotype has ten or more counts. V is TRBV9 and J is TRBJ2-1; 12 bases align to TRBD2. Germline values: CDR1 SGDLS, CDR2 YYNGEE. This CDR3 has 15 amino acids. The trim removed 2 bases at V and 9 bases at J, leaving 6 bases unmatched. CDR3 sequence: CASSVPSGRASEQFF. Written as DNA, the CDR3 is TGTGCCAGCAGCGTGCCTAGCGGGAGGGCCAGTGAGCAGTTCTTC.

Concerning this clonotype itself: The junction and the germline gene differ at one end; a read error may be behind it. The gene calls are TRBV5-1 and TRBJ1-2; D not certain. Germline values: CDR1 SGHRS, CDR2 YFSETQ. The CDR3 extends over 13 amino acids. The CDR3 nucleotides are TGCGCCAGCAGCACTTATACTAACTGTGGCTACACCTTC. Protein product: CASSTYTNCGYTF.

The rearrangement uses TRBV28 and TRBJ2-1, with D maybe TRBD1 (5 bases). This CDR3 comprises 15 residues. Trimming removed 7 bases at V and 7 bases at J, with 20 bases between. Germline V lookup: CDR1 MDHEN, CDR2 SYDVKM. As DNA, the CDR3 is TGTGCCAGCACTCATACCAAGGGGTCCGCGAATGAGCAGTTCTTC. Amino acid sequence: CASTHTKGSANEQFF.

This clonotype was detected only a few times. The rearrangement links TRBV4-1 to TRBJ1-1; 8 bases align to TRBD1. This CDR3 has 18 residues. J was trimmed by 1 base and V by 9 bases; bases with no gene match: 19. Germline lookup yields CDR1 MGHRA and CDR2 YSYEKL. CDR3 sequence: CASKTGVNSVGRNTEAFF. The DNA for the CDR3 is TGCGCCAGTAAGACAGGGGTGAATTCGGTCGGTAGGAACACTGAAGCTTTCTTT.

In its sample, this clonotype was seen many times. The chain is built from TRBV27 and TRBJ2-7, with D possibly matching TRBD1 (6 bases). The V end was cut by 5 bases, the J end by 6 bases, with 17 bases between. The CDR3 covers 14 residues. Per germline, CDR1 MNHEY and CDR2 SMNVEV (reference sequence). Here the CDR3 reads CASSAHRDASEQYF. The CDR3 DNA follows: TGTGCCAGCAGTGCACACAGGGACGCTAGCGAGCAGTACTTC.

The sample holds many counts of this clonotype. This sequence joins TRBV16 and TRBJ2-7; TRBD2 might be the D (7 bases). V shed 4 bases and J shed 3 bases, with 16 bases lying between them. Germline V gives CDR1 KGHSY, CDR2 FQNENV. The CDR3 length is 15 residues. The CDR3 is CASSRVSGGIYEQYF. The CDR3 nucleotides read TGTGCCAGCAGCCGAGTTTCGGGGGGCATCTACGAGCAGTACTTC. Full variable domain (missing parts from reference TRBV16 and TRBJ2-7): GEEVAQTPKHLVRGEGQKAKLYCAPIKGHSYVFWYQQVLKNEFKFLISFQNENVFDETGMPKERFSAKCLPNSPCSLEIQATKLEDSAVYFCASSRVSGGIYEQYFGPGTRLTVT.

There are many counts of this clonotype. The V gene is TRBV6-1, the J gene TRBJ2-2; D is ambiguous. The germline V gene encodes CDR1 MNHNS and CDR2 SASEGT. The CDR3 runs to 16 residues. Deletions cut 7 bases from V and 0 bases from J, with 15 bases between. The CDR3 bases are TGTGCCAGCACCAGAACAAGGAAGGCGAACACCGGGGAGCTGTTTTTT. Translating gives CASTRTRKANTGELFF.